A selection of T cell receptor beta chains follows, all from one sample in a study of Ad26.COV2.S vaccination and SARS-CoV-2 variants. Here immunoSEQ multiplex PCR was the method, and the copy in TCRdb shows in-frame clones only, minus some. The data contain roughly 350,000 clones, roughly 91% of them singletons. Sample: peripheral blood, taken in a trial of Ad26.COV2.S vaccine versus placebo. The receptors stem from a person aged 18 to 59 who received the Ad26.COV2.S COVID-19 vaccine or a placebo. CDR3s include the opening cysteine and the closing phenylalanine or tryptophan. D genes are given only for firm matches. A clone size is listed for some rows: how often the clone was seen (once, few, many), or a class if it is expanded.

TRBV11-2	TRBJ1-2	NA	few	TGTGCCAGCAGCTTCTCGGGTCGGGATGGCTACACCTTC	CASSFSGRDGYTF
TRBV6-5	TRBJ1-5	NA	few	TGTGCCAGCAGTTACGCTTCTTTGGGGCCCCAGCATTTT	CASSYASLGPQHF
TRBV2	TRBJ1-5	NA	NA	TGTGCCAGCCTCGGCCAGGGCGGCGGTCAGCCCCAGCATTTT	CASLGQGGGQPQHF
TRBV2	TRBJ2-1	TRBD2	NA	TGTGCCAGCCGTCAGCGGGGGGGAAACAATGAGCAGTTCTTC	CASRQRGGNNEQFF
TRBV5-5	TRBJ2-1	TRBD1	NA	TGTGCCAGCAGCTTGGGGGACAGCTCCTACAATGAGCAGTTCTTC	CASSLGDSSYNEQFF
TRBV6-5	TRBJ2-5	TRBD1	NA	TGTGCCAGCATCGGGACAGGGCGCCAAGAGACCCAGTACTTC	CASIGTGRQETQYF
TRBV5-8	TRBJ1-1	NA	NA	TGTGGCTATGGTGGGGGGGGCACTGAAGCTTTCTTT	CGYGGGGTEAFF
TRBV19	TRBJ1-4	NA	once	TGTGCCAGTAGCCAACCAGGACAGTCGGGGGAAAAACTGTTTTTT	CASSQPGQSGEKLFF
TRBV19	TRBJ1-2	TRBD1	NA	TGTGCCAGTAGCCAGGGGACAGGGGGCTGGAATAACTATGGCTACACCTTC	CASSQGTGGWNNYGYTF
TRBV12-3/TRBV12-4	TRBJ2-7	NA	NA	TGTGCCAGCACCCTAAACGGGCGGGACGAGCAGTACTTC	CASTLNGRDEQYF
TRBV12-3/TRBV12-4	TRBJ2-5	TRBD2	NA	TGTGCCAGCAGCTTGACCGGGGGGGATCGGATGTACTTC	CASSLTGGDRMYF